This T cell receptor beta chain was profiled in a study of T cell responses to AZD1222 COVID-19 vaccine. In germline, CDR1 is MNHEY, CDR2 SVGAGI. The V and J ends lost 2 bases and 4 bases respectively, with 8 bases between them. The CDR3 is 14 amino acids. A remark on this clone: Its antigen is undetermined. The sample has other DNA sequences that encode this CDR3 too.

TCRdb's table, derived via immunoSEQ multiplex PCR, lists solely in-frame clones and lacks some. The data hold about 110,000 clones, with roughly nine tenths observed a single time. General study points: Most donors were white British and more were female, and clonal diversity was possibly underestimated. In the spike-specific TCR repertoire, nearly half reportedly target unmutated variant regions. There were vaccine-associated CD4 TCRs across spike, dominant at 160-218 and 743-854. Repertoires were obtained only post-peak T cell response.

The receptor's source is an adult in good health. The sequences come from peripheral blood, collected on day 0 of MenACWY control vaccination. This chain connects TRBV6-5 to TRBJ2-2; D remains unclear. The CDR3 sequence is CASSYDSGTGELFF. The DNA for the CDR3 is TGTGCCAGCAGTTACGACTCGGGCACCGGGGAGCTGTTTTTT.